This passage covers 26 T cell receptor beta chains from one sample sequenced in a study of shared clonotypes between healthy human individuals. The assay was immunoSEQ multiplex PCR, and TCRdb's table has in-frame clones only and misses some. The data show over a million clones, 96% seen once. The sample comprised naive CD4+ T cells sorted from blood. Documented subset: CD45RA+ positively selected. These receptors were taken from a man aged 25 to 40 in good health.

This chain uses TRBV5-1 with TRBJ2-7; the D gene is possibly TRBD2 (6 bases). The CDR3 is 15 amino acids. In germline, CDR1 is SGHRS, CDR2 YFSETQ. V lost 2 bases, J lost 1 base, and 13 bases lay in between. CDR3 amino acids: CASSFGGTASYEQYF. CDR3 DNA sequence: TGCGCCAGCAGCTTTGGGGGGACGGCGTCCTACGAGCAGTACTTC.

The rearrangement links TRBV27 to TRBJ2-3; 7 bases line up with TRBD1. V lost 2 bases, J lost 8 bases, and 7 bases stayed unmatched. The CDR3 runs to 14 residues. Germline loops: CDR1 MNHEY, CDR2 SMNVEV (reference sequence). The CDR3 DNA follows: TGTGCCAGCAGTTTAAACCAGGGGGATGGTACGCAGTATTTT. It yields the protein CASSLNQGDGTQYF.

This chain links TRBV18 with TRBJ2-2; the match to TRBD2 covers 8 bases. Germline trimming cut 2 bases from V and 0 bases from J; bases unmatched to any gene: 5. The CDR3 runs 17 residues. The V gene's germline CDR1 is KGHSH and CDR2 LQKENI. CDR3 nucleotides: TGTGCCAGCTCACCATTGGCGGGAGGCGCGAACACCGGGGAGCTGTTTTTT. It codes for CASSPLAGGANTGELFF. The whole variable domain, remainder taken from reference TRBV18 and TRBJ2-2, is NAGVMQNPRHLVRRRGQEARLRCSPMKGHSHVYWYRQLPEEGLKFMVYLQKENIIDESGMPKERFSAEFPKEGPSILRIQQVVRGDSAAYFCASSPLAGGANTGELFFGEGSRLTVL.

This chain links TRBV28 with TRBJ1-5, with a tentative D call TRBD1 (6 bases). CDR1 MDHEN and CDR2 SYDVKM come from the germline V gene. The CDR3 is 17 residues long. Trimming shortened V by 3 bases and J by 2 bases, and 17 bases separated the two germline ends. The DNA of the CDR3 is TGTGCCAGCAGTTTGGCTGGGGGCGCAGGGGGCAATCAGCCCCAGCATTTT. Translated, it gives CASSLAGGAGGNQPQHF.

The rearrangement links TRBV5-1 to TRBJ2-5, with 13 bases fitting TRBD2. Germline-derived CDR1 and CDR2 are SGHRS and YFSETQ. V lost 4 bases, J lost 3 bases, and 3 bases stayed unmatched. This CDR3 has 15 residues. The CDR3 loop is CASSIGLAGEETQYF. The CDR3 DNA follows: TGCGCCAGCAGCATTGGACTAGCGGGAGAAGAGACCCAGTACTTC.

The CDR3 protein is CASSPIPTESLYEQYF. The CDR3 DNA sequence: TGTGCCAGCAGCCCCATCCCTACAGAAAGCCTATACGAGCAGTACTTC. The chain has TRBV7-3 and TRBJ2-7; D unresolved. Germline V lookup: CDR1 SGHTA, CDR2 FQGTGA. Trimming shortened V by 5 bases and J by 4 bases, and 21 bases separated the two germline ends. The CDR3 covers 16 residues. Based on the CDR3 plus reference TRBV7-3 and TRBJ2-7, the full variable domain is GAGVSQTPSNKVTEKGKYVELRCDPISGHTALYWYRQSLGQGPEFLIYFQGTGAADDSGLPNDRFFAVRPEGSVSTLKIQRTERGDSAVYLCASSPIPTESLYEQYFGPGTRLTVT.

This chain connects TRBV19 to TRBJ2-1, with D perhaps TRBD1 or TRBD2 (5 bases each). The germline CDR1 and CDR2 sequences are LNHDA and SQIVND (reference sequence). Trimming took off 6 bases at V and 9 bases at J, with 27 bases between the two ends. The CDR3 is 17 residues long. The CDR3: CASRPHPSQGVDGEQFF. Here the CDR3 DNA reads TGTGCCAGTAGGCCCCATCCCAGTCAGGGAGTAGATGGTGAGCAGTTCTTC.

The chain carries TRBV4-2 and TRBJ2-2, with D perhaps matching TRBD2 (5 bases). V was cut by 6 bases and J by 2 bases, with 10 bases left in between. The germline gives CDR1 LGHNA, CDR2 YNFKEQ. The CDR3 is 14 amino acids. The CDR3: CASRSSRNTGELFF. The CDR3 region has the DNA TGTGCCAGCAGATCTAGCAGAAACACCGGGGAGCTGTTTTTT.

The chain recombines TRBV4-1 with TRBJ2-5, with a possible D match to TRBD2 (5 bases). The V gene lost 1 base and the J gene lost 3 bases, with 15 bases spanning the gap. In germline, CDR1 is MGHRA, CDR2 YSYEKL. This CDR3 region has 16 residues. CDR3 sequence: CASSQAPTPGKETQYF. CDR3 sequence (DNA): TGCGCCAGCAGCCAAGCCCCTACCCCGGGGAAAGAGACCCAGTACTTC.

The rearrangement links TRBV6-1 to TRBJ2-7; 11 bases are shared with TRBD1. The CDR3 totals 14 residues. V was clipped by 10 bases and J by 5 bases; unmatched bases: 10. CDR1 MNHNS and CDR2 SASEGT come from the germline V gene. The CDR3 here is CATLLRTGGNEQYF. The CDR3 DNA reads as TGTGCCACCCTACTCCGGACAGGGGGCAACGAGCAGTACTTC.

This clone was counted between two and nine times. The chain carries TRBV2 and TRBJ2-2, with D perhaps matching TRBD1 (6 bases). The CDR3 is 14 amino acids. CDR1 and CDR2 (germline): SNHLY, FYNNEI. V shed 6 bases and J shed 5 bases, with 13 bases lying between them. In DNA, the CDR3 is TGTGCCAGCAGGGCGGACAGAACTACCGGGGAGCTGTTTTTT. Amino acid sequence: CASRADRTTGELFF.

The CDR3 here is CASSLRGAATSYEQYF. The CDR3 DNA sequence: TGTGCCAGCTCACTCCGCGGGGCAGCCACATCCTACGAGCAGTACTTC. V is TRBV18 and J is TRBJ2-7, with D possibly matching TRBD2 (6 bases). CDR1 is KGHSH and CDR2 is LQKENI in the germline V gene. The ends were cut back, 4 bases at V and 1 base at J, with 17 bases in the middle. This CDR3 has 16 residues. Looking up the rest from reference TRBV18 and TRBJ2-7 gives the full variable domain: NAGVMQNPRHLVRRRGQEARLRCSPMKGHSHVYWYRQLPEEGLKFMVYLQKENIIDESGMPKERFSAEFPKEGPSILRIQQVVRGDSAAYFCASSLRGAATSYEQYFGPGTRLTVT.

The J gene is TRBJ1-2, the V gene TRBV6-1; 7 bases are shared with TRBD1. In germline, CDR1 is MNHNS, CDR2 SASEGT. Trimming removed 6 bases from V and 6 bases from J; junction bases left unmatched: 7. The CDR3 extends over 13 amino acids. This chain's CDR3 is CASSLQGSNGYTF. CDR3 sequence (DNA): TGTGCCAGCAGCTTACAGGGGTCCAATGGCTACACCTTC.

V gene TRBV5-4 combines with J gene TRBJ2-3; TRBD1 matches 9 bases. Germline CDR1 SGHNT, CDR2 YYREEE (reference sequence). This CDR3 has 13 residues. Germline trimming cut 0 bases from V and 9 bases from J; bases unmatched to any gene: 2. CDR3 loop: CASSLEGTGTQYF. For the CDR3, the DNA is TGTGCCAGCAGCTTGGAGGGGACAGGGACGCAGTATTTT.

This chain uses TRBV18 with TRBJ1-1; tentatively, D is TRBD1 (5 bases). V lost 1 base to trimming and J lost 7 bases, with 13 bases between them. This CDR3 region has 14 residues. CDR1 is KGHSH, CDR2 LQKENI, per germline. Here the CDR3 reads CASSPLGRGGEAFF. The CDR3, as DNA: TGTGCCAGCTCACCACTCGGTCGGGGGGGTGAAGCTTTCTTT.

This rearrangement joins TRBV5-1 to TRBJ1-1; D remains unclear. Trimming left V 0 bases short and J 0 bases short, with 12 bases between. Germline V gives CDR1 SGHRS, CDR2 YFSETQ. There are 16 residues in the CDR3. The CDR3 protein is CASSLASARMNTEAFF. The CDR3 DNA sequence: TGCGCCAGCAGCTTGGCTTCAGCCCGGATGAACACTGAAGCTTTCTTT.

The V and J genes are TRBV29-1 and TRBJ2-1; no reliable D call. The CDR3 totals 13 residues. Germline lookup yields CDR1 SQVTM and CDR2 ANQGSEA. Trimming removed 1 base at V and 7 bases at J, with 11 bases between. CDR3: CSVEGIERNEQFF. The CDR3 region has the DNA TGCAGCGTTGAAGGCATCGAACGAAATGAGCAGTTCTTC.

V gene TRBV28 combines with J gene TRBJ2-7; the D gene is possibly TRBD1 (5 bases). This CDR3 is 9 amino acids long. V was shortened by 8 bases and J by 9 bases, with 8 bases between the two germline ends. The germline V gene encodes CDR1 MDHEN and CDR2 SYDVKM. In DNA, the CDR3 is TGTGCCAGCGGGGCAGGGCAGTACTTC. Translation gives CASGAGQYF.

In its sample, this clone was seen once. The J gene is TRBJ1-4, the V gene TRBV19; unclear D gene. The germline CDR1 and CDR2 sequences are LNHDA and SQIVND (reference sequence). The V and J ends lost 5 bases and 8 bases respectively, with 15 bases between them. The CDR3 loop spans 14 amino acids. CDR3 region: CASSSQMVEEKLFF. CDR3 nucleotide sequence: TGTGCCAGTAGTTCCCAAATGGTGGAGGAAAAACTGTTTTTT.

The chain recombines TRBV18 with TRBJ1-2, with no clear D. Trimming stripped 4 bases from V and 8 bases from J, with 14 bases between. The CDR3 sequence is 13 residues long. Germline CDR1 and CDR2: KGHSH and LQKENI. CDR3 sequence: CASSRRFQEGYTF. The CDR3, as DNA: TGTGCCAGCTCACGGCGGTTCCAAGAAGGCTACACCTTC.

In its sample, this clone was seen once. The chain employs TRBV28 and TRBJ1-2; possible D gene TRBD1, 6 bases. Germline V CDR1 and CDR2: MDHEN, SYDVKM. Trimming pared 2 bases from V and 4 bases from J, leaving 11 bases between. The CDR3 is made up of 14 amino acids. The CDR3 DNA is TGTGCCAGCAGTTTAACAGGGCTGATCTATGGCTACACCTTC. Translation: CASSLTGLIYGYTF.

Here the CDR3 reads CASSESREPQHF. CDR3 coding DNA: TGTGCCAGCAGTGAATCCCGCGAACCCCAGCATTTT. This sequence joins TRBV2 and TRBJ1-5, with D unclear. CDR1 SNHLY and CDR2 FYNNEI come from the germline V gene. The CDR3 length is 12 residues. Deletions cut 2 bases from V and 10 bases from J, with 9 bases between.

The J gene is TRBJ2-5, the V gene TRBV6-1; tentatively, D is TRBD1 (5 bases). Germline V lookup: CDR1 MNHNS, CDR2 SASEGT. The V end lost 4 bases, the J end lost 5 bases, and 14 bases lay between the germline ends. The CDR3 covers 14 residues. The CDR3 sequence: CASSVYPSGETQYF. CDR3 nucleotide sequence: TGTGCCAGCAGTGTTTACCCCTCAGGGGAGACCCAGTACTTC.

The chain uses TRBV6-1 and TRBJ2-3; no clear D gene. Trimming left V 3 bases short and J 6 bases short, with 7 bases between. Germline-derived CDR1 and CDR2 are MNHNS and SASEGT. The CDR3 is 12 residues long. For the CDR3, the DNA is TGTGCCAGCAGTGATATATCCGATACGCAGTATTTT. This encodes CASSDISDTQYF.

The chain joins TRBV20-1 to TRBJ2-5; D is unclear. Trimming shortened V by 6 bases and J by 1 base, and 3 bases separated the two germline ends. Looked up from germline, CDR1 is DFQATT and CDR2 is SNEGSKA (reference sequence). This CDR3 is built from 10 residues. This CDR3 is CSAVQETQYF. The CDR3 DNA reads as TGCAGTGCAGTCCAAGAGACCCAGTACTTC.

The rearrangement joins TRBV9 to TRBJ2-5; the D is unclear. Trimming pared 4 bases from V and 5 bases from J, leaving 12 bases between. CDR3 length: 13 residues. From germline, CDR1 is SGDLS and CDR2 YYNGEE. The CDR3 sequence is CASSYLGDETQYF. The CDR3 coding sequence is TGTGCCAGCAGCTACCTGGGTGATGAGACCCAGTACTTC.